The clone carrying this T cell receptor beta chain was recorded at least ten times. Its antigen is unidentified. V trimming: 6 bases; J trimming: 2 bases; junction bases outside the gene matches: 3. Looked up from germline, CDR1 is DFQATT and CDR2 is SNEGSKA (reference sequence). The CDR3 runs to 12 residues. This entry comes from a study of CD8 T cells in ankylosing spondylitis. Making use of molecular barcodes, quantitative 5'-RACE generated TCR beta libraries. TCRdb called the 5' RACE reads again in MiXCR, with one record for every CDR3 protein. The table includes around 490,000 distinct CDR3 sequences, about 5.4% detected once. General observations from the study: Significant enrichment of disease-linked clones was reported in matched ankylosing spondylitis synovial fluid. It appeared that ankylosing spondylitis blood was characterized by a TCR beta motif of several highly homologous variants.

The source is a male donor with ankylosing spondylitis. What was sequenced was blood, either unsorted or a sorted T cell fraction (not recorded which). The chain is built from TRBV20-1 and TRBJ1-2; 7 positions agree with TRBD1. The CDR3 DNA follows: TGCAGTGCCAGGGGGTCAAACTATGGCTACACCTTC. Residues: CSARGSNYGYTF.